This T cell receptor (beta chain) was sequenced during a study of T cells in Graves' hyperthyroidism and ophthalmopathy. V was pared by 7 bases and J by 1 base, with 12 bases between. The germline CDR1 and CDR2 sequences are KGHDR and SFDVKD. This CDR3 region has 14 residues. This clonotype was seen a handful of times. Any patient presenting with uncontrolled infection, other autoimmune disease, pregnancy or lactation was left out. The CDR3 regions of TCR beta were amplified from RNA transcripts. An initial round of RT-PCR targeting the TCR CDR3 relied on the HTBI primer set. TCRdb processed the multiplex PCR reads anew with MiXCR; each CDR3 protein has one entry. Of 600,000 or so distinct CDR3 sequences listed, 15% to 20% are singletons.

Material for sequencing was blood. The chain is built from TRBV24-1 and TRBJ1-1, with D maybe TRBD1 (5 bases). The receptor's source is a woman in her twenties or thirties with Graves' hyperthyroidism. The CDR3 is CATRSSTGNTEAFF. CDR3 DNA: TGTGCCACCAGGTCCTCAACAGGGAACACTGAAGCTTTCTTT.